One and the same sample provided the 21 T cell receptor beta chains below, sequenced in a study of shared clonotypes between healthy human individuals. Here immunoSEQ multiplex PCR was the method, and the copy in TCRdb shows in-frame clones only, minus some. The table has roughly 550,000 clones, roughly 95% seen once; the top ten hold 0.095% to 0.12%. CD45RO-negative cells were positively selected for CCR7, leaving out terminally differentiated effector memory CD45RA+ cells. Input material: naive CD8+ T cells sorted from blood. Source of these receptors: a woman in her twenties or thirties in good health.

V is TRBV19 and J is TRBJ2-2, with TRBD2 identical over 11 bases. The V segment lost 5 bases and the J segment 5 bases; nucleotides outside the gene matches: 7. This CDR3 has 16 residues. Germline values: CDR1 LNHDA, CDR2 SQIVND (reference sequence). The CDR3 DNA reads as TGTGCCAGTAGTCCACAAAGGACTAGCGGGACCGGGGAGCTGTTTTTT. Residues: CASSPQRTSGTGELFF.

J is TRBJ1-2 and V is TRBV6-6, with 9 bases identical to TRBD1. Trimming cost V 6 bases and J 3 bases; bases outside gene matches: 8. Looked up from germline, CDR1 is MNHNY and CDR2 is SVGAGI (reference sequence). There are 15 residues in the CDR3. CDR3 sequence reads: CASSPTGGPHYGYTF. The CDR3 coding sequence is TGTGCCAGCAGCCCGACAGGGGGGCCCCACTATGGCTACACCTTC.

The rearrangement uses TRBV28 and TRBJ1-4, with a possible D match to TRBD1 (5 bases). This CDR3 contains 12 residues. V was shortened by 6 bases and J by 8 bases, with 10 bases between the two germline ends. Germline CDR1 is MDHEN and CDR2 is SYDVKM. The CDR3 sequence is CASSLRGEKLFF. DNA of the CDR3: TGTGCCAGCAGCTTGAGGGGAGAAAAACTGTTTTTT.

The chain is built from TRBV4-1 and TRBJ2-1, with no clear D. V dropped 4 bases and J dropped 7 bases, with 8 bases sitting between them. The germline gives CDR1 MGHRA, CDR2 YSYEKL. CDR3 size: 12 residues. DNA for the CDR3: TGCGCCAGCAGCCGGTGGGCGAATGAGCAGTTCTTC. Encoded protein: CASSRWANEQFF.

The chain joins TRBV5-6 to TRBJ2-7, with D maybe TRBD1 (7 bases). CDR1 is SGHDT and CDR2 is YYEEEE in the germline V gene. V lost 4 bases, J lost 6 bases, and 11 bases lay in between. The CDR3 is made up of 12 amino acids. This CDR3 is CASSRQGLEQYF. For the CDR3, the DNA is TGTGCCAGCAGCCGACAGGGACTCGAGCAGTACTTC.

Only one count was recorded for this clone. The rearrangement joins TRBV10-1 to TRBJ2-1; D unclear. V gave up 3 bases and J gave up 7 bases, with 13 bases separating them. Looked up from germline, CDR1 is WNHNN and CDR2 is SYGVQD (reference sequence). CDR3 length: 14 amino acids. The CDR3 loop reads CASSDPPLGNEQFF. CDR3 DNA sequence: TGCGCCAGCAGTGACCCGCCCCTAGGGAATGAGCAGTTCTTC.

The CDR3 DNA is TGTGCCAGTAGTATTGGCCCGCGTAATGAGCAGTTCTTC. Translating it yields CASSIGPRNEQFF. The rearrangement joins TRBV19 to TRBJ2-1, with no clear D. Germline V gene data show CDR1 as LNHDA and CDR2 as SQIVND (reference sequence). The CDR3 is made up of 13 amino acids. V was clipped by 3 bases and J by 7 bases, with 10 bases between them. Drawing the rest from reference TRBV19 and TRBJ2-1, the complete variable domain is DGGITQSPKYLFRKEGQNVTLSCEQNLNHDAMYWYRQDPGQGLRLIYYSQIVNDFQKGDIAEGYSVSREKKESFPLTVTSAQKNPTAFYLCASSIGPRNEQFFGPGTRLTVL.

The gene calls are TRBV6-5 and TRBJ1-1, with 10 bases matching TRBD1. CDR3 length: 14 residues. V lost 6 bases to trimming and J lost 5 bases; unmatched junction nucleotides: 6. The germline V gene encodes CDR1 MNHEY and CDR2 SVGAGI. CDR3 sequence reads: CASRRDRGTTEAFF. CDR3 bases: TGTGCCAGCAGAAGGGACAGGGGCACAACTGAAGCTTTCTTT.

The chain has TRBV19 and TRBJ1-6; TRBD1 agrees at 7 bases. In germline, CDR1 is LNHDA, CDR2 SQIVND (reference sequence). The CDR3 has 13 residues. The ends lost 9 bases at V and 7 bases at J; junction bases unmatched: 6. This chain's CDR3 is CASRQGRNSPLHF. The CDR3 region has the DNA TGTGCCAGCCGACAGGGCCGAAATTCACCCCTCCACTTT.

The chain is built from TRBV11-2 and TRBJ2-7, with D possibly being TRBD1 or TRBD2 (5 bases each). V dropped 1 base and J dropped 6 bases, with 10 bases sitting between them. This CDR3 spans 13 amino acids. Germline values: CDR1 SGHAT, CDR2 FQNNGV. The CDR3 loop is CASSLGWGTEQYF. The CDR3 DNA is TGTGCCAGCAGCTTAGGTTGGGGGACCGAGCAGTACTTC.

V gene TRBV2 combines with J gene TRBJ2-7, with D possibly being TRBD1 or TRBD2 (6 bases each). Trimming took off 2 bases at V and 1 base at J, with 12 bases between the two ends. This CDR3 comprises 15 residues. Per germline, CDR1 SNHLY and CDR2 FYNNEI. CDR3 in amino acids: CASSEWGANSYEQYF. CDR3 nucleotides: TGTGCCAGCAGTGAATGGGGGGCTAATTCCTACGAGCAGTACTTC.

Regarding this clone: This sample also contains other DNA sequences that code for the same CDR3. This CDR3 reads CASSLGGNIQYF. CDR3 DNA: TGTGCCAGCAGCTTGGGTGGTAACATTCAGTACTTC. The rearrangement joins TRBV7-9 to TRBJ2-4; D not resolved. The V end was cut by 3 bases, the J end by 7 bases, with 7 bases between. This CDR3 is built from 12 residues. The germline V gene encodes CDR1 SEHNR and CDR2 FQNEAQ (reference sequence).

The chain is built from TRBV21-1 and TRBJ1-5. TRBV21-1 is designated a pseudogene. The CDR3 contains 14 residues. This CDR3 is CASRLVGRNQPQHF. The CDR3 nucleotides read TGTGCCAGCAGACTAGTTGGACGGAATCAGCCCCAGCATTTT.

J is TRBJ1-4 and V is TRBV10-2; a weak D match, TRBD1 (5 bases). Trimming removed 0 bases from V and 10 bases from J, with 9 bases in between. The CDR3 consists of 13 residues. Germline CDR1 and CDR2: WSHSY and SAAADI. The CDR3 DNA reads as TGCGCCAGCAGTGAGTCGGGGCTCGGAAAACTGTTTTTT. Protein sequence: CASSESGLGKLFF.

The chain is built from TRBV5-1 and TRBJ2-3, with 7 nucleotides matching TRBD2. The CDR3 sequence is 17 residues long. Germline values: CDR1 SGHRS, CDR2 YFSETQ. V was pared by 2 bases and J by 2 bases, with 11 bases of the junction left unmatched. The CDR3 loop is CASSFDWGRGLTDTQYF. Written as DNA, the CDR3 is TGCGCCAGCAGCTTCGACTGGGGGAGGGGACTCACAGATACGCAGTATTTT.

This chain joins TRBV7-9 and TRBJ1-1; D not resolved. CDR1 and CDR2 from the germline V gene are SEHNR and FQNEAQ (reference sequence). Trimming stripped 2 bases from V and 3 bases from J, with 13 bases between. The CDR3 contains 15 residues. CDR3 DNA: TGTGCCAGCAGCTTACCTCCGGTTGGATACACTGAAGCTTTCTTT. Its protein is CASSLPPVGYTEAFF.

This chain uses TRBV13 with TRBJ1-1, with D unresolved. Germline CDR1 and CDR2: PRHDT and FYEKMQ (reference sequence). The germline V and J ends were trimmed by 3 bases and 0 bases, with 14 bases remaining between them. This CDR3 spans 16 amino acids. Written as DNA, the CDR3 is TGTGCCAGCAGCTTGAGGCGGGTGAAGGTGAACACTGAAGCTTTCTTT. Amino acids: CASSLRRVKVNTEAFF.

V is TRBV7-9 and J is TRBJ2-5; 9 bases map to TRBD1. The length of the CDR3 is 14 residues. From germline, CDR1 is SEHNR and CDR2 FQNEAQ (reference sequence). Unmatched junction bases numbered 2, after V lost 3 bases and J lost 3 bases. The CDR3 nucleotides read TGTGCCAGCAGCTTCGGGACAGGGAAAGAGACCCAGTACTTC. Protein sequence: CASSFGTGKETQYF. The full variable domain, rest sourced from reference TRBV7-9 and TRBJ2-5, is DTGVSQNPRHKITKRGQNVTFRCDPISEHNRLYWYRQTLGQGPEFLTYFQNEAQLEKSRLLSDRFSAERPKGSFSTLEIQRTEQGDSAMYLCASSFGTGKETQYFGPGTRLLVL.

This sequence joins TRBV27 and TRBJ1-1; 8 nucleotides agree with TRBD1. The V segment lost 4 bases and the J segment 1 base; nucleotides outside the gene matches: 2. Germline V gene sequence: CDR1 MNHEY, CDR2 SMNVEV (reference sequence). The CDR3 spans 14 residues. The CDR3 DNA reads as TGTGCCAGCAGTTGGACAGGGTCGAACACTGAAGCTTTCTTT. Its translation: CASSWTGSNTEAFF.

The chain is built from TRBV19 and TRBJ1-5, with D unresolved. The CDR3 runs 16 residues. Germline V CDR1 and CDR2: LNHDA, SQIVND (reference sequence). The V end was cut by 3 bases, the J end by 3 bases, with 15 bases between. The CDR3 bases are TGTGCCAGTAGTATTAGGGCGGGGAGCCCCAATCAGCCCCAGCATTTT. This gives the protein CASSIRAGSPNQPQHF.

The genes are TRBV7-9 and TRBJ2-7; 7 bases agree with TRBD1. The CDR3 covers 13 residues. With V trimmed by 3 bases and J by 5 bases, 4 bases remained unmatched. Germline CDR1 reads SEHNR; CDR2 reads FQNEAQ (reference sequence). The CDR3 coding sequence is TGTGCCAGCAGCTTGAGACAGGGCAACGAGCAGTACTTC. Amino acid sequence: CASSLRQGNEQYF.